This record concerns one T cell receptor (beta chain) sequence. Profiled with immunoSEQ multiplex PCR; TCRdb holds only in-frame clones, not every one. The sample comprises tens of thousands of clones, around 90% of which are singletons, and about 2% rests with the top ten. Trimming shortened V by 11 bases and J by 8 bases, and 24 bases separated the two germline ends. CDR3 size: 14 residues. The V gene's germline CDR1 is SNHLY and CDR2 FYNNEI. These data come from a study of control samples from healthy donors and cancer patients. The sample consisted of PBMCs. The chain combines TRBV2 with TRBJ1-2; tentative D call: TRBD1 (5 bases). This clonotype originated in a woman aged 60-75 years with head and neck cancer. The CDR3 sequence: CAGRLGQGQMGYTF. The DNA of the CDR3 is TGTGCCGGAAGATTGGGGCAGGGTCAAATGGGCTACACCTTC. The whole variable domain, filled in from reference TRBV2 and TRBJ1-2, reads EPEVTQTPSHQVTQMGQEVILRCVPISNHLYFYWYRQILGQKVEFLVSFYNNEISEKSEIFDDQFSVERPDGSNFTLKIRSTKLEDSAMYFCAGRLGQGQMGYTFGSGTRLTVV.